These 24 T cell receptor beta chains were all obtained from the same sample, sequenced in a study of cytomegalovirus exposure and HLA in healthy donors (dated by TCRdb to 2015 to 2018). Library creation used the immunoSEQ multiplex PCR assay. For the multiplex PCR, a mixture combining 60 forward primers for TCR Vbeta segments and 13 reverse primers for TCR Jbeta segments was used. TCRdb took this table from immuneACCESS and kept in-frame rearrangements with V and J called. Such tables lack part of the clones; where checked against another copy, unresolved V genes explain under half of the gap, and the rest is unexplained. Within this sample are some 180,000 clones, with less than 90% of them counted one time only. The ten largest clones take up around 1.4% of the sample. Sequencing was carried out using PBMCs. All receptors derive from a girl aged 10 to 17 in good health and CMV-seropositive.

This clone was detected only a few times. V is TRBV19 and J is TRBJ1-1, with a possible D match to TRBD1 (6 bases). This CDR3 has 16 residues. Germline CDR1 is LNHDA and CDR2 is SQIVND (reference sequence). Trimming cost V 6 bases and J 8 bases, with 25 bases left between them. In nucleotides, the CDR3 is TGTGCCAGTAGCCGGCTGGGGGCGGGGGAGATGAAAGAAGCTTTCTTT. Amino acids: CASSRLGAGEMKEAFF.

The chain has TRBV5-6 and TRBJ2-3; D is perhaps TRBD2 (7 bases). The CDR3 has 15 residues. Trimming left V 0 bases short and J 4 bases short, with 12 bases between. From germline, CDR1 is SGHDT and CDR2 YYEEEE. For the CDR3, the DNA is TGTGCCAGCAGCTTGGGTGGGGGGGGCGCAGATACGCAGTATTTT. Amino acid sequence: CASSLGGGGADTQYF. The entire variable domain, with the rest obtained from reference TRBV5-6 and TRBJ2-3, is as follows: DAGVTQSPTHLIKTRGQQVTLRCSPKSGHDTVSWYQQALGQGPQFIFQYYEEEERQRGNFPDRFSGHQFPNYSSELNVNALLLGDSALYLCASSLGGGGADTQYFGPGTRLTVL.

J is TRBJ2-3 and V is TRBV6-1; D is uncertain. This CDR3 comprises 15 residues. The germline V and J ends were trimmed by 0 bases and 6 bases, with 13 bases remaining between them. In germline, CDR1 is MNHNS, CDR2 SASEGT. The CDR3 DNA reads as TGTGCCAGCAGTGAAGCTGGGCTCGAAACGGATACGCAGTATTTT. This codes for CASSEAGLETDTQYF.

This clone was seen more than once but under ten times. J is TRBJ1-1 and V is TRBV7-9, with D uncertain. Trimming shortened V by 5 bases and J by 1 base, and 20 bases separated the two germline ends. Germline values: CDR1 SEHNR, CDR2 FQNEAQ (reference sequence). The CDR3 loop spans 17 amino acids. The DNA for the CDR3 is TGTGCCAGCAGCCCCAAAGGAGCCCGTGGAGGGAACACTGAAGCTTTCTTT. Translation gives CASSPKGARGGNTEAFF. The full variable domain, with the rest looked up from reference TRBV7-9 and TRBJ1-1, is DTGVSQNPRHKITKRGQNVTFRCDPISEHNRLYWYRQTLGQGPEFLTYFQNEAQLEKSRLLSDRFSAERPKGSFSTLEIQRTEQGDSAMYLCASSPKGARGGNTEAFFGQGTRLTVV.

The V and J genes are TRBV4-1 and TRBJ2-7, with D tentatively TRBD1 (5 bases). Trimming shortened V by 0 bases and J by 3 bases, and 12 bases separated the two germline ends. There are 15 residues in the CDR3. Per germline, CDR1 MGHRA and CDR2 YSYEKL. CDR3 residues: CASSQDHPTVYEQYF. The CDR3 DNA reads TGCGCCAGCAGCCAAGATCACCCGACAGTCTACGAGCAGTACTTC.

J is TRBJ2-1 and V is TRBV6-1, with unresolved D. CDR3 length: 12 amino acids. The V gene's germline CDR1 is MNHNS and CDR2 SASEGT. Deletions cut 8 bases from V and 0 bases from J, with 5 bases between. As DNA, the CDR3 is TGTGCCAGCGCACTCTCCTACAATGAGCAGTTCTTC. Protein sequence: CASALSYNEQFF.

The chain uses TRBV18 and TRBJ2-5, with D maybe TRBD2 (5 bases). Germline assignment: CDR1 KGHSH and CDR2 LQKENI. Trimming stripped 2 bases from V and 2 bases from J, with 9 bases between. The CDR3 extends over 14 amino acids. CDR3 nucleotides: TGTGCCAGCTCACCAAGAACGGGGCAAGAGACCCAGTACTTC. Protein product: CASSPRTGQETQYF.

The chain uses TRBV7-2 and TRBJ1-1; weak D call: TRBD1 (6 bases). V gave up 1 base and J gave up 0 bases, with 6 bases separating them. The CDR3 contains 14 residues. CDR1 SGHTA and CDR2 FQGNSA come from the germline V gene. In DNA, the CDR3 is TGTGCCAGCAGCTTAGGGACAGTGAACACTGAAGCTTTCTTT. It encodes CASSLGTVNTEAFF.

This chain uses TRBV6-5 with TRBJ2-5, with no clear D. This CDR3 has 11 residues. Trimming pared 6 bases from V and 3 bases from J, leaving 5 bases between. Germline lookup yields CDR1 MNHEY and CDR2 SVGAGI. The CDR3 reads CASRREETQYF. CDR3 coding DNA: TGTGCCAGCAGGCGAGAAGAGACCCAGTACTTC.

The CDR3 nucleotides are TGTGCCAGCGGGCGGGCGGACTATGGCTACACCTTC. Encoded protein: CASGRADYGYTF. This sequence joins TRBV2 and TRBJ1-2; D gene ambiguous. The CDR3 totals 12 residues. Trimming shortened V by 8 bases and J by 3 bases, and 10 bases separated the two germline ends. Germline V gives CDR1 SNHLY, CDR2 FYNNEI.

The chain is built from TRBV28 and TRBJ1-3, with D hard to call. The ends were cut back, 2 bases at V and 4 bases at J, with 12 bases in the middle. Looked up from germline, CDR1 is MDHEN and CDR2 is SYDVKM. The CDR3 totals 15 residues. The CDR3 here is CASSLGGLRGNTIYF. CDR3 nucleotide sequence: TGTGCCAGCAGTTTAGGAGGCCTGCGGGGAAACACCATATATTTT. Looking up the rest from reference TRBV28 and TRBJ1-3 gives the full variable domain: DVKVTQSSRYLVKRTGEKVFLECVQDMDHENMFWYRQDPGLGLRLIYFSYDVKMKEKGDIPEGYSVSREKKERFSLILESASTNQTSMYLCASSLGGLRGNTIYFGEGSWLTVV.

The V gene is TRBV6-1, the J gene TRBJ1-2, with D maybe TRBD1 (5 bases). This CDR3 is built from 13 residues. The V and J ends lost 6 bases and 2 bases respectively, with 10 bases between them. Germline-derived CDR1 and CDR2 are MNHNS and SASEGT. The CDR3 DNA reads as TGTGCCAGCAGACTTGACAGAAACTATGGCTACACCTTC. As protein: CASRLDRNYGYTF.

V gene TRBV4-1 combines with J gene TRBJ2-7; weak D call: TRBD1 (7 bases). Trimming cost V 0 bases and J 3 bases, with 21 bases left between them. This CDR3 spans 18 amino acids. In germline, CDR1 is MGHRA, CDR2 YSYEKL. This CDR3 reads CASSQDRGGTDVLYEQYF. DNA of the CDR3: TGCGCCAGCAGCCAAGATCGTGGCGGGACAGACGTTCTCTACGAGCAGTACTTC.

The gene calls are TRBV4-3 and TRBJ2-7, with D perhaps TRBD1 (6 bases). From germline, CDR1 is LGHNA and CDR2 YSLEER. The V and J ends lost 0 bases and 2 bases respectively, with 20 bases between them. The CDR3 length is 18 residues. The chain's CDR3 is CASSQDLTRGRGPYEQYF. CDR3 nucleotides: TGCGCCAGCAGCCAAGATTTGACGAGGGGCAGGGGCCCCTACGAGCAGTACTTC.

The chain employs TRBV6-5 and TRBJ1-2; 9 bases line up with TRBD1. J gave up 8 bases and V 2 bases, and 3 bases lay outside the gene matches. The CDR3 totals 13 residues. Per germline, CDR1 MNHEY and CDR2 SVGAGI. The chain's CDR3 is CASSYRTGEGYTF. The CDR3 nucleotides are TGTGCCAGCAGTTACAGGACAGGGGAAGGCTACACCTTC.

Here the CDR3 reads CASSLGQGATYEQYF. The CDR3 coding sequence is TGTGCCAGCAGCTTAGGGCAGGGGGCTACCTACGAGCAGTACTTC. The chain couples TRBV7-9 to TRBJ2-7; 8 bases are shared with TRBD1. Germline trimming cut 1 base from V and 2 bases from J; bases unmatched to any gene: 4. Germline CDR1 and CDR2: SEHNR and FQNEAQ (reference sequence). This CDR3 has 15 residues.

Turning to this clone: The same CDR3 is also encoded by other DNA sequences in this sample. This chain links TRBV27 with TRBJ1-2; D is unclear. The length of the CDR3 is 13 residues. CDR1 and CDR2 (germline): MNHEY, SMNVEV (reference sequence). The V end was cut by 6 bases, the J end by 6 bases, with 14 bases between. The CDR3 region is CASSLTSGHGYTF. The CDR3 coding sequence is TGTGCCAGCAGCCTGACCTCAGGCCATGGCTACACCTTC.

The CDR3 DNA follows: TGCGCCAGCAGCTTGGACCCCTATAGCGGGAGACGGACAGATACGCAGTATTTT. It is translated as CASSLDPYSGRRTDTQYF. The chain joins TRBV5-1 to TRBJ2-3, with 9 bases aligning to TRBD2. Losses at the gene ends were 0 bases for V and 3 bases for J; bases not matched to a gene: 11. The CDR3 is 18 residues long. Germline V gives CDR1 SGHRS, CDR2 YFSETQ.

The chain recombines TRBV6-4 with TRBJ2-1, with 9 bases fitting TRBD2. The CDR3 totals 16 residues. V lost 3 bases to trimming and J lost 0 bases; unmatched junction nucleotides: 3. The germline V gene has CDR1 MRHNA and CDR2 SNTAGT. The CDR3 sequence: CASSDDSGSSYNEQFF. The CDR3 DNA follows: TGTGCCAGCAGTGATGATAGCGGGAGCTCCTACAATGAGCAGTTCTTC.

The chain joins TRBV6-5 to TRBJ2-7; perhaps TRBD1 as D (5 bases). This CDR3 has 14 amino acids. Germline lookup yields CDR1 MNHEY and CDR2 SVGAGI. Trimming took off 2 bases at V and 0 bases at J, with 8 bases between the two ends. The CDR3 reads CASSYADISYEQYF. The CDR3 DNA follows: TGTGCCAGCAGTTACGCGGACATCTCCTACGAGCAGTACTTC.

The J gene is TRBJ2-3, the V gene TRBV6-6; the D gene is possibly TRBD2 (5 bases). The CDR3 is made up of 14 amino acids. V was cut by 2 bases and J by 3 bases, with 9 bases left in between. Per germline, CDR1 MNHNY and CDR2 SVGAGI (reference sequence). The CDR3 DNA reads TGTGCCAGCAGTTACCCCGGGGATACAGATACGCAGTATTTT. Translated, it gives CASSYPGDTDTQYF.

The CDR3 loop is CASSFFGGDGEQYF. CDR3 nucleotides: TGTGCCAGCAGTTTTTTCGGGGGAGACGGGGAGCAGTACTTC. The chain is built from TRBV27 and TRBJ2-7; TRBD2 is a possible D gene (6 bases). The CDR3 contains 14 residues. With 3 bases removed from V and 7 bases from J, the gap between germline ends came to 16 bases. Germline V CDR1 and CDR2: MNHEY, SMNVEV (reference sequence).

This clone was found a few times. The V and J genes are TRBV28 and TRBJ1-3; TRBD1 agrees at 11 bases. The CDR3 totals 16 residues. The V gene end was trimmed by 7 bases and the J gene end by 0 bases; junction bases not matched to a gene: 5. The germline gives CDR1 MDHEN, CDR2 SYDVKM. This CDR3 is CASKSGTGGSGNTIYF. The CDR3 nucleotides are TGTGCCAGCAAGTCCGGGACAGGGGGCTCTGGAAACACCATATATTTT.

V usage is TRBV7-3 and J usage is TRBJ2-7; 8 nucleotides align to TRBD1. The CDR3 is 15 residues long. With V trimmed by 3 bases and J by 4 bases, 8 bases remained unmatched. In germline, CDR1 is SGHTA, CDR2 FQGTGA. The CDR3: CASSLQQGGSYEQYF. CDR3 bases: TGTGCCAGCAGCTTGCAACAGGGGGGTAGTTACGAGCAGTACTTC.